Each of the 3 T cell receptor beta chains below was sequenced from the same sample in a study of cytomegalovirus exposure and HLA in healthy donors. Primers for the PCR totalled 60 Vbeta and 13 Jbeta. Clones were sequenced by immunoSEQ multiplex PCR, and TCRdb holds only the in-frame ones, with some missing. The sample records 200,000 to 250,000 clones, just over 75% being singletons. Sequences were obtained from PBMCs. The receptors stem from a man between 18 and 29 years old in good health and CMV-seronegative.

This sequence joins TRBV9 and TRBJ1-3, with 7 bases identical to TRBD1. The CDR3 runs to 15 residues. The V gene end was trimmed by 3 bases and the J gene end by 2 bases; junction bases not matched to a gene: 5. Germline V lookup: CDR1 SGDLS, CDR2 YYNGEE. In DNA, the CDR3 is TGTGCCAGCAGCGCTCGACAGGGTACTGGAAACACCATATATTTT. It encodes CASSARQGTGNTIYF.

This clone has only one observation. The chain has TRBV5-6 and TRBJ1-1; D might be TRBD1 (6 bases). CDR3 size: 14 residues. Trimming cost V 4 bases and J 0 bases, with 10 bases left between them. The germline gives CDR1 SGHDT, CDR2 YYEEEE. Here the CDR3 DNA reads TGTGCCAGCAGCACTGACAGGATGAACACTGAAGCTTTCTTT. Translating gives CASSTDRMNTEAFF.

This clone appeared once. The chain has TRBV15 and TRBJ2-4; no clear D. V lost 0 bases and J lost 8, with 5 bases in between. This CDR3 has 12 amino acids. Germline assignment: CDR1 LNHNV and CDR2 YYDKDF (reference sequence). The CDR3 protein is CATSRDSDIQYF. Written as DNA, the CDR3 is TGTGCCACCAGCAGAGATTCAGACATTCAGTACTTC.